This T cell receptor beta chain originates from a study of shared clonotypes between healthy human individuals. The overall study: Per donor, three plates held CD4 naive cells, three held CD4 memory, two held CD8 naive and one held CD8 memory.

Germline V gene data show CDR1 as SGDLS and CDR2 as YYNGEE. Trimming pared 4 bases from V and 1 base from J, leaving 15 bases between. The CDR3 covers 16 residues. Terminally differentiated effector memory CD45RA+ cells were left out of the naive CD8 fraction, which was CD45RO-negative and positively selected for CCR7. The deep-level immunoSEQ assay was used. Sorted-subset replicate PCRs used about 200 ng DNA, roughly 28,000 T cell genomes. TCRdb's table, derived via immunoSEQ multiplex PCR, lists solely in-frame clones and lacks some. This sample carries 500,000 to 700,000 clones, about 95% of them seen once, and the ten largest clones take 0.11%.

The chain has TRBV9 and TRBJ1-3; D is possibly TRBD1 (5 bases). What was sequenced was naive CD8+ T cells sorted from blood. The clonotype comes from a woman in her 30s in good health. The CDR3 nucleotides read TGTGCCAGCAGCAACCGACAGAGCCTGTCTGGAAACACCATATATTTT. Protein: CASSNRQSLSGNTIYF.